This TCR beta chain was sequenced in a study of cytomegalovirus exposure and HLA in healthy donors. Concerning this clone itself: No antigen is known for it.

PCR was performed using 60 Vbeta and 13 Jbeta primers. Original processing methods: Some 9.9 million of around 85 million unique TCR beta chains were shared, per a later count. Only in-frame clones appear in the TCRdb table, and some are missing; sequencing was by immunoSEQ multiplex PCR. V, J and clone size were drawn from that table, and D and trimming were deduced from the DNA. The sample carries around 200,000 clones, 80% to 85% recorded once. Findings and limits, study-wide: The authors enumerated under 200 TCR beta chains as linked to cytomegalovirus. Later analysis showed most CMV-associated TCR beta chains appearing HLA-restricted.

The CDR3 is 15 amino acids. Germline V lookup: CDR1 SGHVS, CDR2 FQNEAQ. Trimming took off 1 base at V and 1 base at J, with 10 bases between the two ends. Sequencing was done on a sample of PBMCs. The source of this sequence is a man between 35 and 55 years old in good health and CMV-seropositive. J is TRBJ1-1 and V is TRBV7-8; tentatively, D is TRBD1 (6 bases). The DNA of the CDR3 is TGTGCCAGCAGCTTAGAGGTAGGGGGGAACACTGAAGCTTTCTTT. Its translation: CASSLEVGGNTEAFF.